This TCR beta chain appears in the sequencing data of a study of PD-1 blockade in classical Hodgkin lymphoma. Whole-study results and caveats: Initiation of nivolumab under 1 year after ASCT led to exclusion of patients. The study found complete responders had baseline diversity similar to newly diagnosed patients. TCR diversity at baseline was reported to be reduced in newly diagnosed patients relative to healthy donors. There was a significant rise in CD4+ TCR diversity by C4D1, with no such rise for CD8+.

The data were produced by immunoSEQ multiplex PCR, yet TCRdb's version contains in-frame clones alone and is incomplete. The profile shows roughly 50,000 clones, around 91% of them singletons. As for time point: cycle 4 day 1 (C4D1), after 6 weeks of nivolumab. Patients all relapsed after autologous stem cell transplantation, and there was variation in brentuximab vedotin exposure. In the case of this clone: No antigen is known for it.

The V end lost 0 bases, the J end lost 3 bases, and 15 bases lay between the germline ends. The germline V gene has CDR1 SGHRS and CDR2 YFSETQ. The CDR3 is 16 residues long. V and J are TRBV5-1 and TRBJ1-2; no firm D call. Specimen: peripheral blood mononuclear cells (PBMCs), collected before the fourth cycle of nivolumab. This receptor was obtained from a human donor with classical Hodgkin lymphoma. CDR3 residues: CASSLGPRYVDYGYTF. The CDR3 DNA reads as TGCGCCAGCAGCTTGGGACCGCGTTATGTAGACTATGGCTACACCTTC. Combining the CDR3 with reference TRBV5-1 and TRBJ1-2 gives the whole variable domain KAGVTQTPRYLIKTRGQQVTLSCSPISGHRSVSWYQQTPGQGLQFLFEYFSETQRNKGNFPGRFSGRQFSNSRSEMNVSTLELGDSALYLCASSLGPRYVDYGYTFGSGTRLTVV.